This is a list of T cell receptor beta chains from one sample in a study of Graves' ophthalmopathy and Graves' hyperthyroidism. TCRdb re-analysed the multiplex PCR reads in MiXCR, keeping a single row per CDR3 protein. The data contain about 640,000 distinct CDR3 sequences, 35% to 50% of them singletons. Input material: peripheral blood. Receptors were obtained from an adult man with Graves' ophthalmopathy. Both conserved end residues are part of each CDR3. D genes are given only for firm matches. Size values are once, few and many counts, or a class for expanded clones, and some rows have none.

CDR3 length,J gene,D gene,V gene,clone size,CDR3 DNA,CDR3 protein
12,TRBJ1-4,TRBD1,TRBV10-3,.,TGTGCCAGCAGGGGGACTAATGAAAAACTGTTTTTT,CASRGTNEKLFF
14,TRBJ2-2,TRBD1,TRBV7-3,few,TGTGCCAGCAGGGGACAGGGGGCCGCCGGGGAGCTGTTTTTT,CASRGQGAAGELFF
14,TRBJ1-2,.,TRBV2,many,TGTGCCAGCACCACTAGCCCGAGCGTCTATGGCTACACCTTC,CASTTSPSVYGYTF
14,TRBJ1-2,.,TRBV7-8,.,TGTGCCAGCTCACCCCCCGCGCGTGACTATGGCTACACCTTC,CASSPPARDYGYTF
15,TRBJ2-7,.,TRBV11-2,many,TGTGCCAGCAGCTTAGGAGTCGGGCGCTCCTACGAGCAGTACTTC,CASSLGVGRSYEQYF
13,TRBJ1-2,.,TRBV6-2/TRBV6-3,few,TGTGCCAGCAGTTACGCACCGAGCTATGGCTACACCTTC,CASSYAPSYGYTF
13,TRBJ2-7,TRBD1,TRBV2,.,TGTGCCAGCGTCCGGGACAGGGGCAACGAGCAGTACTTC,CASVRDRGNEQYF
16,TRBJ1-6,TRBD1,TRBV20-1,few,TGCAGTGCTAGTTGGACAGGGGCCTCCTATAATTCACCCCTCCACTTT,CSASWTGASYNSPLHF
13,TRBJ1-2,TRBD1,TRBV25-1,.,TGTGCCAGCAGTGGACAGGGTGTGGCTGGCTACACCTTC,CASSGQGVAGYTF
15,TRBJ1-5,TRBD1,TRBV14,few,TGTGCCAGCTCAGCACAGGGGGTTGGCAATCAGCCCCAGCATTTT,CASSAQGVGNQPQHF
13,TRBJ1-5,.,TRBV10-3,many,TGTGCCATCAGTGAGTCGGGCAATCAGCCCCAGCATTTT,CAISESGNQPQHF
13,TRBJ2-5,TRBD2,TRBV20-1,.,TGCAGTGCTAGAGAAGTCGGGAGGAAGACCCAGTACTTC,CSAREVGRKTQYF
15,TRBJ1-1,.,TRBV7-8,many,TGTGCCAGCAGCCCGACCGCAGGACCGAACACTGAAGCTTTCTTT,CASSPTAGPNTEAFF
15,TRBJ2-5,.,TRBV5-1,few,TGCGCCAGCAGCCCTGGAGGGGGGATAAAAGAGACCCAGTACTTC,CASSPGGGIKETQYF
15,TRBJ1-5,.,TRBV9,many,TGTGCCAGCAGCGTCTATGGGTTGAGCAATCAGCCCCAGCATTTT,CASSVYGLSNQPQHF
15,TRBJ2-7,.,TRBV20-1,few,TGCAGTGCTAGAGCCGCCCCACAGGGAACCTACGAGCAGTACTTC,CSARAAPQGTYEQYF
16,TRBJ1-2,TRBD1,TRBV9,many,TGTGCCAGCAGTCCAAGGACAGGGGGAGACGACTATGGCTACACCTTC,CASSPRTGGDDYGYTF
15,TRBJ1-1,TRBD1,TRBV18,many,TGTGCCAGCTCACCACCCGGGACAGGGGGCACTGAAGCTTTCTTT,CASSPPGTGGTEAFF
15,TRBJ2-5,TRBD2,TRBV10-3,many,TGTGCCATCAGAGGCGGGCGGGGGGACGTGGAGCCCCAGTACTTC,CAIRGGRGDVEPQYF
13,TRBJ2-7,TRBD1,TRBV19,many,TGTGCCAGTAGTCGCCGACAGGGAGCCGAGCAGTACTTC,CASSRRQGAEQYF
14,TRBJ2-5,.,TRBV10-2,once,TGCGCCACCTATAGGCCAGGAGGTGGAGAGACCCAGTACTTC,CATYRPGGGETQYF
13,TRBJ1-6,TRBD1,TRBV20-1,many,TGCAGTGCTGCCGGGACAGTTAATTCACCCCTCCACTTT,CSAAGTVNSPLHF
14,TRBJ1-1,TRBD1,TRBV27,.,TGTGCCAGCAGCCTAACAGGGGAGTACACTGAAGCTTTCTTT,CASSLTGEYTEAFF
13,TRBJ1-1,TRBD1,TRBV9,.,TGTGCCAGCGCCCAACCGGGACAGTCTGAAGCTTTCTTT,CASAQPGQSEAFF
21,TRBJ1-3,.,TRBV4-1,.,TGCGCCAGCAGCCAAGTCGAATATTTTGGTGCCAGGGTCGACTTTGGAAACACCATATATTTT,CASSQVEYFGARVDFGNTIYF
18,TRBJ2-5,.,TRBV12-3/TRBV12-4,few,TGTGCCAGCAGACGGGGGTTTAGGGGACTCGCGTACCAAGAGACCCAGTACTTC,CASRRGFRGLAYQETQYF
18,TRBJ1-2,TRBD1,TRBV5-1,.,TGCGCCAGCAGCTCAACTAACGGACAGGTTGGGACGGGAGAGGGCTACACCTTC,CASSSTNGQVGTGEGYTF
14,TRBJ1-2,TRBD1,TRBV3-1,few,TGTGCCAGCAGCCAAGATGGGCGGACAGGTGGCTACACCTTC,CASSQDGRTGGYTF
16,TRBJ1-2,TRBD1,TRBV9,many,TGTGCCAGCAGCGAGTCGGACAGGGAAGCTAACTATGGCTACACCTTC,CASSESDREANYGYTF
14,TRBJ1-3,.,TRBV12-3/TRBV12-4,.,TGTGCCAGCAGTCTCGAGGGTAATGGAAACACCATATATTTT,CASSLEGNGNTIYF
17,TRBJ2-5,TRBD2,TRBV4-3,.,TGCGCCAGCAGTCAAATCACGGGGGGAATAGGCGGCGAGACCCAGTACTTC,CASSQITGGIGGETQYF
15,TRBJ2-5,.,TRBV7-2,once,TGCGCCAGCAGCCAAGGGTGGGGGTTTCAAGAGACCCAGTACTTC,CASSQGWGFQETQYF
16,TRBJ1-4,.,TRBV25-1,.,TGTGCCAGCAGTGCTACTGCCGGGACGGTAGATGAAAAACTGTTTTTT,CASSATAGTVDEKLFF
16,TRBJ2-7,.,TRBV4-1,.,TGTGCCAGCAGCCAAGATTCTTCCGGGACTCCGAAGGAGCAGTACTTC,CASSQDSSGTPKEQYF
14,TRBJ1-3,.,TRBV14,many,TGTGCCAGCAGCTCACAGGTAGCTGGAAACACCATATATTTT,CASSSQVAGNTIYF
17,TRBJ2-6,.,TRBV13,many,TGTGCCAGCAGCTTAGCGGCAGGAAGCTCTGGGGCCAACGTCCTGACTTTC,CASSLAAGSSGANVLTF
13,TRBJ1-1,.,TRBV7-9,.,TGTGCCAGCAGCCGCGGCTTCGCAGCTGAAGCTTTCTTT,CASSRGFAAEAFF
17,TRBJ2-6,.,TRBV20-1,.,TGCAGTGCTAGAAGAGGGACAATCCAATCTGGGGCCAACGTCCTGACTTTC,CSARRGTIQSGANVLTF
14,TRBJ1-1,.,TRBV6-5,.,TGTGCCAGCAGTTCGGGCAGGGTGAACACTGAAGCTTTCTTT,CASSSGRVNTEAFF
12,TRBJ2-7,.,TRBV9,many,TGTGCCAGCAGCCGAGAGGGCTACGAGCAGTACTTC,CASSREGYEQYF
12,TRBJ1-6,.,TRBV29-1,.,TGCAGTGGTCAAGGTCTTAATTCACCCCTCCACTTT,CSGQGLNSPLHF
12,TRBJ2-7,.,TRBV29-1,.,TGCAGCGTAGGGGACGGAGTCCACGAGCAGTACTTC,CSVGDGVHEQYF
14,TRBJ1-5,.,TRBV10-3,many,TGTGCCAGCAGTTACGCGTATAGCAATCAGCCCCAGCATTTT,CASSYAYSNQPQHF
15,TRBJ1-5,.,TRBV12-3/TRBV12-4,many,TGTGCCAGCAGTTTGGACAGCTTGAGCAATCAGCCCCAGCATTTT,CASSLDSLSNQPQHF
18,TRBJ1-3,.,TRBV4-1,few,TGCGCCAGCAGCCAAGTTATGTGGTTACCTCACTCTGGAAACACCATATATTTT,CASSQVMWLPHSGNTIYF
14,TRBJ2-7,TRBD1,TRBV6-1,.,TGTGCCAGCGATCCGGGACAGGTAACCTACGAGCAGTACTTC,CASDPGQVTYEQYF
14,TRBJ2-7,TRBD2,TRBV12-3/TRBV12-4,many,TGTGCCAGCAGATCTAGCGGCAGACTCTACGAGCAGTACTTC,CASRSSGRLYEQYF
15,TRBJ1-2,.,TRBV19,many,TGTGCCAGCCGCCAGCCCGGGGGACAACGCTATGGCTACACCTTC,CASRQPGGQRYGYTF
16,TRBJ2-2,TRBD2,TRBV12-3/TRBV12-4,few,TGTGCCAGCAGTCCAACTAGCGGGAGAAAGGCCGGGGAGCTGTTTTTT,CASSPTSGRKAGELFF
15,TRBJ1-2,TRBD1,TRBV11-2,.,TGTGCCAGCAGTGCCGTCCCAGGGGGAGGGTATGGCTACACCTTC,CASSAVPGGGYGYTF
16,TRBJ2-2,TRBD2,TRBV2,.,TGTGCCAGCAGTTACGATACTAGCGAAGGTACCGGGGAGCTGTTTTTT,CASSYDTSEGTGELFF
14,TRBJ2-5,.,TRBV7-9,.,TGTGCCTGGAGTCCGGACCCGGCGGTTGAGACCCAGTACTTC,CAWSPDPAVETQYF
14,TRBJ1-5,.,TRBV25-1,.,TGTGCCAGCAGCGAAACGGGAAGCAATCAGCCCCAGCATTTT,CASSETGSNQPQHF
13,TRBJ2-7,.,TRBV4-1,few,TGCGCCAGCAGCCACCACAAGTTCTACGAGCAGTACTTC,CASSHHKFYEQYF
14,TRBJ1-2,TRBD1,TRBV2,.,TGTGCTACCTACAGGGACAGGGGACTCTATGGCTACACCTTC,CATYRDRGLYGYTF
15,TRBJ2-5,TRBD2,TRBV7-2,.,TGTGCCAGCAGCTTATGGGGGGGGAGGGGAGAGACCCAGTACTTC,CASSLWGGRGETQYF
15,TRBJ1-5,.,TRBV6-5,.,TGTGCCAGCAGTCGGGGCCCCCAACGGGGTCAGCCCCAGCATTTT,CASSRGPQRGQPQHF
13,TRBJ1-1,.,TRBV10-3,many,TGTGCCATCAGTGGGACGGCGAACACTGAAGCTTTCTTT,CAISGTANTEAFF
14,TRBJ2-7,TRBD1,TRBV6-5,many,TGTGCCAGCAGTTATGACAGGGACTCCTACGAGCAGTACTTC,CASSYDRDSYEQYF